What follows describes a single T cell receptor beta chain. What it binds is unknown. Total RNA amounts of at least 6 micrograms were extracted per sample. This record comes from a study of blood T cells in healthy people across ages. Findings and caveats of the study: Per million T cells, TCR beta diversity dropped about linearly as age rose.

It was with a sample-barcoded 5' primer and a J-beta primer mix that a second PCR of about 7 to 12 cycles was run. TCRdb called the 5' RACE reads again in MiXCR, with one record for every CDR3 protein. Among hundreds of thousands of distinct CDR3 sequences listed, about 53% were seen once. The ends were cut back, 4 bases at V and 3 bases at J, with 13 bases in the middle. The CDR3 totals 14 residues. Per the germline V gene, CDR1 is DFQATT and CDR2 is SNEGSKA (reference sequence). The receptor was derived from a man between 60 and 70 years old in good health. The source material was blood. The genes are TRBV20-1 and TRBJ1-5, with D maybe TRBD1 (6 bases). The CDR3 nucleotides read TGCAGTGCTACCGAGACAGGATACAATCAGCCCCAGCATTTT. Its protein is CSATETGYNQPQHF.